A selection of T cell receptor beta chains follows, all from one sample in a study of blood T cell repertoires in COVID-19. Measured with immunoSEQ multiplex PCR; TCRdb has only the in-frame clones, and not every one. The data show 150,000 to 200,000 clones, more than 80% seen once. Material: peripheral blood. The receptors come from an older woman with acute or convalescent COVID-19. Each CDR3 is given with its conserved first and last residue. Fields, in order: clone size, V gene, D gene, J gene, CDR3 DNA, CDR3 protein. A D gene is named only where the DNA matches it firmly. The size of a clone is reported for some rows only, either as once, few or many, or as a class for expanded clones.

clone size: .
V gene: TRBV29-1
D gene: .
J gene: TRBJ1-6
CDR3 DNA: TGCAGCGCCCGAGGGACAAATAATTCACCCCTCCACTTT
CDR3 protein: CSARGTNNSPLHF

clone size: once
V gene: TRBV30
D gene: TRBD2
J gene: TRBJ2-1
CDR3 DNA: TGTGCCTGGAGTCCTGGACTAGCGGGATCCAATGAGCAGTTCTTC
CDR3 protein: CAWSPGLAGSNEQFF

clone size: .
V gene: TRBV29-1
D gene: .
J gene: TRBJ2-7
CDR3 DNA: TGCAGCGTTACCGCCCCAGGTCGGACCTACGAGCAGTACTTC
CDR3 protein: CSVTAPGRTYEQYF

clone size: .
V gene: TRBV3-1/TRBV3-2
D gene: .
J gene: TRBJ2-1
CDR3 DNA: TGTGCCAGCAGCCAAGTAGGGGTGCATGAGCAGTTCTTC
CDR3 protein: CASSQVGVHEQFF

clone size: .
V gene: TRBV5-1
D gene: .
J gene: TRBJ2-3
CDR3 DNA: TGCGCCAGCAGCTTGGGCCCGGGTTCTAGCACAGATACGCAGTATTTT
CDR3 protein: CASSLGPGSSTDTQYF

clone size: .
V gene: TRBV28
D gene: .
J gene: TRBJ2-1
CDR3 DNA: TGTGCCAGCAGTTCAGGCGAGCAGTTCTTC
CDR3 protein: CASSSGEQFF

clone size: .
V gene: TRBV27
D gene: .
J gene: TRBJ2-1
CDR3 DNA: TGTGCCAGCAGAACGACAGGCGGATACAATGAGCAGTTCTTC
CDR3 protein: CASRTTGGYNEQFF

clone size: .
V gene: TRBV11-3
D gene: TRBD2
J gene: TRBJ2-2
CDR3 DNA: TGTGCCAGCAGCTATAGCGGGGGGAACACCGGGGAGCTGTTTTTT
CDR3 protein: CASSYSGGNTGELFF

clone size: .
V gene: TRBV9
D gene: TRBD1
J gene: TRBJ2-5
CDR3 DNA: TGTGCCAGCAGCAAGGGACAGGGGGCGCTGGGGACCCAGTACTTC
CDR3 protein: CASSKGQGALGTQYF

clone size: .
V gene: TRBV28
D gene: .
J gene: TRBJ2-7
CDR3 DNA: TGTGCCAGCAGTTTAGGTGGGGCAGACTCCTACGAGCAGTACTTC
CDR3 protein: CASSLGGADSYEQYF

clone size: .
V gene: TRBV28
D gene: .
J gene: TRBJ2-3
CDR3 DNA: TGTGCCAGCAGTTTATCTAGAACCACAGATACGCAGTATTTT
CDR3 protein: CASSLSRTTDTQYF

clone size: few
V gene: TRBV7-2
D gene: TRBD1
J gene: TRBJ1-3
CDR3 DNA: TGTGCCAGCAGCTTTACAGGGGGCGAAGGAAACACCATATATTTT
CDR3 protein: CASSFTGGEGNTIYF

clone size: once
V gene: TRBV29-1
D gene: TRBD2
J gene: TRBJ2-1
CDR3 DNA: TGCAGCGCGGATACTAGCGGGAGTTACAATGAGCAGTTCTTC
CDR3 protein: CSADTSGSYNEQFF

clone size: .
V gene: TRBV4-1
D gene: .
J gene: TRBJ1-5
CDR3 DNA: TGCGCCAGCAGCCAAGATCAAGTAAGCGGCAATCAGCCCCAGCATTTT
CDR3 protein: CASSQDQVSGNQPQHF

clone size: once
V gene: TRBV5-1
D gene: TRBD2
J gene: TRBJ2-5
CDR3 DNA: TGCGCCAGCAGCTTGGGTACGCGGGAGAGAGAGACCCAGTACTTC
CDR3 protein: CASSLGTRERETQYF

clone size: .
V gene: TRBV10-3
D gene: .
J gene: TRBJ2-2
CDR3 DNA: TGTGCCATCAGTGAGTCGCAGGGTAACACCGGGGAGCTGTTTTTT
CDR3 protein: CAISESQGNTGELFF

clone size: few
V gene: TRBV9
D gene: .
J gene: TRBJ2-5
CDR3 DNA: TGTGCCAGCAGCCCCCCGGTTTCGAGACAAGAGACCCAGTACTTC
CDR3 protein: CASSPPVSRQETQYF

clone size: .
V gene: TRBV7-3
D gene: .
J gene: TRBJ2-1
CDR3 DNA: TGTGCCAGCAGCTTAGGGGCTGGGAATGAGCAGTTCTTC
CDR3 protein: CASSLGAGNEQFF

clone size: .
V gene: TRBV29-1
D gene: TRBD1
J gene: TRBJ1-1
CDR3 DNA: TGCAGCGTAGGACAGGGGACGGGTGAAGCTTTCTTT
CDR3 protein: CSVGQGTGEAFF

clone size: .
V gene: TRBV28
D gene: .
J gene: TRBJ2-5
CDR3 DNA: TGTGCCAGCAGTTTGGTTGGGACACTCTCCCTCATTGAAGAGACCCAGTACTTC
CDR3 protein: CASSLVGTLSLIEETQYF

clone size: .
V gene: TRBV19
D gene: .
J gene: TRBJ1-2
CDR3 DNA: TGTGCCATTAGGCGGGGGGACTCATGGGGTGGCTACACCTTC
CDR3 protein: CAIRRGDSWGGYTF

clone size: .
V gene: TRBV19
D gene: .
J gene: TRBJ2-4
CDR3 DNA: TGTGCCAGTAGTCAGAGGGTGATGCGAGGGGGAAACATTCAGTACTTC
CDR3 protein: CASSQRVMRGGNIQYF

clone size: .
V gene: TRBV27
D gene: TRBD1
J gene: TRBJ1-6
CDR3 DNA: TGTGCCAGCAGTCCCGACAGGGGGCATCGTAATTCACCCCTCCACTTT
CDR3 protein: CASSPDRGHRNSPLHF

clone size: .
V gene: TRBV3-1/TRBV3-2
D gene: .
J gene: TRBJ1-2
CDR3 DNA: TGTGCCAGCAGCCAAGGCAGGGGATGGGGCTACACCTTC
CDR3 protein: CASSQGRGWGYTF

clone size: once
V gene: TRBV5-6
D gene: .
J gene: TRBJ1-2
CDR3 DNA: TGTGCCAGCAGCTTCAAGGACAGTGGCTACACCTTC
CDR3 protein: CASSFKDSGYTF

clone size: once
V gene: TRBV19
D gene: TRBD1
J gene: TRBJ2-2
CDR3 DNA: TGTGCCAGTATTACAGGGGTGAACACCGGGGAGCTGTTTTTT
CDR3 protein: CASITGVNTGELFF

clone size: .
V gene: TRBV3-1/TRBV3-2
D gene: .
J gene: TRBJ1-1
CDR3 DNA: TGTGCCAGCAGCCAAGGGTTCACAGGGTTTGAAGCTTTCTTT
CDR3 protein: CASSQGFTGFEAFF

clone size: .
V gene: TRBV5-1
D gene: TRBD1
J gene: TRBJ2-2
CDR3 DNA: TGCGCCAGCAGCCCTAGACAGGGGAACACCGGGGAGCTGTTTTTT
CDR3 protein: CASSPRQGNTGELFF

clone size: .
V gene: TRBV27
D gene: .
J gene: TRBJ2-1
CDR3 DNA: TGTGCCAGCAGATCAGGTCACCGGGTTCAAAGGGGCAATGAGCAGTTCTTC
CDR3 protein: CASRSGHRVQRGNEQFF

clone size: few
V gene: TRBV14
D gene: TRBD1
J gene: TRBJ1-1
CDR3 DNA: TGTGCCAGCAGCCAGATACTCCCGGGACAGGGGGCCTATGGAGCTTTCTTT
CDR3 protein: CASSQILPGQGAYGAFF

clone size: .
V gene: TRBV6-1
D gene: .
J gene: TRBJ2-3
CDR3 DNA: TGTGCCAGCAGTGAACGGGATACGCAGTATTTT
CDR3 protein: CASSERDTQYF

clone size: .
V gene: TRBV7-9
D gene: TRBD2
J gene: TRBJ2-3
CDR3 DNA: TGTGCCAGCAGCCGGGGGACTAGCGGGAGTACGGTCACAGATACGCAGTATTTT
CDR3 protein: CASSRGTSGSTVTDTQYF

clone size: .
V gene: TRBV7-9
D gene: .
J gene: TRBJ1-1
CDR3 DNA: TGTGCCAGCAGCTTAGTGGAGGGGCGCGGGAACACTGAAGCTTTCTTT
CDR3 protein: CASSLVEGRGNTEAFF

clone size: few
V gene: TRBV5-1
D gene: .
J gene: TRBJ1-1
CDR3 DNA: TGCGCCAGCAGCTTGGCAGTGAACACTGAAGCTTTCTTT
CDR3 protein: CASSLAVNTEAFF

clone size: once
V gene: TRBV3-1/TRBV3-2
D gene: TRBD2
J gene: TRBJ2-2
CDR3 DNA: TGTGCCAGCAGCCCCACGGCGAGGACTAGCGGAAACACCGGGGAGCTGTTTTTT
CDR3 protein: CASSPTARTSGNTGELFF

clone size: .
V gene: TRBV19
D gene: TRBD1
J gene: TRBJ1-5
CDR3 DNA: TGTGCCAGTTCCGGGACAGGGTTGGATCAGCCCCAGCATTTT
CDR3 protein: CASSGTGLDQPQHF

clone size: .
V gene: TRBV11-1
D gene: TRBD2
J gene: TRBJ2-3
CDR3 DNA: TGTGCCAGCAGCCGGCGGGAGAACGCAGATACGCAGTATTTT
CDR3 protein: CASSRRENADTQYF

clone size: .
V gene: TRBV18
D gene: .
J gene: TRBJ1-2
CDR3 DNA: TGTGCCAGCTCACCGAGTCCTTTAGCGAGTTCTAACTATGGCTACACCTTC
CDR3 protein: CASSPSPLASSNYGYTF

clone size: .
V gene: TRBV6-5
D gene: TRBD1
J gene: TRBJ2-1
CDR3 DNA: TGTGCCAGCAGTAGGACAGGCAACAATGAGCAGTTCTTC
CDR3 protein: CASSRTGNNEQFF

clone size: .
V gene: TRBV12-3/TRBV12-4
D gene: TRBD2
J gene: TRBJ2-3
CDR3 DNA: TGTGCCAGCAGAACCTCGGAAGCGGGGAAGGCGTATTTT
CDR3 protein: CASRTSEAGKAYF

clone size: .
V gene: TRBV9
D gene: .
J gene: TRBJ2-7
CDR3 DNA: TGTGCCAGCAGCGTAGGTCTCTACGTCGAGCAGTACTTC
CDR3 protein: CASSVGLYVEQYF

clone size: .
V gene: TRBV9
D gene: .
J gene: TRBJ1-2
CDR3 DNA: TGTGCCAGCAGCGGTGGGACACCGAACGGCTACACCTTC
CDR3 protein: CASSGGTPNGYTF

clone size: .
V gene: TRBV6-5
D gene: TRBD2
J gene: TRBJ2-7
CDR3 DNA: TGTGCCAGCACCCGGCGGGGGGGCTACTACGAGCAGTACTTC
CDR3 protein: CASTRRGGYYEQYF

clone size: .
V gene: TRBV6-5
D gene: TRBD2
J gene: TRBJ2-1
CDR3 DNA: TGTGCCAGCAGATTAGCGGGAGTTGCTAATGAGCAGTTCTTC
CDR3 protein: CASRLAGVANEQFF

clone size: .
V gene: TRBV7-8
D gene: .
J gene: TRBJ1-1
CDR3 DNA: TGTGCCAGCAGCTTTCTAGTGAACACTGAAGCTTTCTTT
CDR3 protein: CASSFLVNTEAFF

clone size: .
V gene: TRBV7-9
D gene: TRBD1
J gene: TRBJ1-5
CDR3 DNA: TGTGCCAGCAGCGCGGGGACAGTGATTAATCAGCCCCAGCATTTT
CDR3 protein: CASSAGTVINQPQHF